The rows below give T cell receptor beta chains drawn from one sample of a study of shared clonotypes between healthy human individuals. Using immunoSEQ multiplex PCR, the repertoire was profiled, and TCRdb retains in-frame clones only, with some absent. The repertoire holds more than 2 million clones, 85% to 95% seen once, with under 0.15% in the top ten. The specimen sequenced was naive CD4+ T cells sorted from blood. Receptors were obtained from a man in his late teens or twenties in good health. Both conserved end residues are part of each CDR3. D genes are given only for firm matches. Where a row states a size, it is once, few, many or the class of an expanded clone; other rows omit it.

D: .; V: TRBV7-2; J: TRBJ2-7; size: .; CDR3: CASSFTRSYEQYF; DNA: TGTGCCAGCAGCTTTACCCGCTCCTACGAGCAGTACTTC
D: TRBD1; V: TRBV10-3; J: TRBJ2-2; size: .; CDR3: CAVRDRANTGELFF; DNA: TGTGCCGTGAGGGACAGGGCGAACACCGGGGAGCTGTTTTTT
D: .; V: TRBV10-3; J: TRBJ1-5; size: .; CDR3: CAISDTVWGQPQHF; DNA: TGTGCCATCAGTGATACGGTTTGGGGGCAGCCCCAGCATTTT
D: .; V: TRBV7-5; J: TRBJ1-3; size: .; CDR3: CARSLAGGTIYF; DNA: TGTGCCAGAAGCTTAGCTGGGGGAACCATATATTTT
D: TRBD2; V: TRBV10-3; J: TRBJ2-1; size: .; CDR3: CAISLRGLAGEGNEQFF; DNA: TGTGCCATCAGTCTCCGTGGACTAGCGGGGGAAGGAAATGAGCAGTTCTTC
D: TRBD1; V: TRBV29-1; J: TRBJ2-7; size: .; CDR3: CSVEGLTGRTYEQYF; DNA: TGCAGCGTTGAAGGCCTGACAGGGCGAACCTACGAGCAGTACTTC
D: TRBD2; V: TRBV9; J: TRBJ2-1; size: once; CDR3: CASSVGTSGRNHNEQFF; DNA: TGTGCCAGCAGCGTCGGGACTAGCGGGAGGAACCACAATGAGCAGTTCTTC
D: TRBD2; V: TRBV5-4; J: TRBJ2-7; size: .; CDR3: CASSQGTSISYEQYF; DNA: TGTGCCAGCAGCCAGGGGACTAGTATCTCCTACGAGCAGTACTTC
D: .; V: TRBV5-1; J: TRBJ2-2; size: .; CDR3: CASSLGPVPGELFF; DNA: TGCGCCAGCAGCTTGGGGCCTGTCCCGGGGGAGCTGTTTTTT
D: .; V: TRBV5-6; J: TRBJ1-2; size: .; CDR3: CASSLRRGLNTF; DNA: TGTGCCAGCAGCTTGAGGCGGGGGCTTAACACCTTC
D: TRBD2; V: TRBV19; J: TRBJ2-1; size: .; CDR3: CASSNLLAGGTWDEQFF; DNA: TGTGCCAGTAGTAACCTACTAGCGGGAGGTACTTGGGATGAGCAGTTCTTC
D: TRBD2; V: TRBV11-2; J: TRBJ2-7; size: .; CDR3: CASSPRRLAGGYEQYF; DNA: TGTGCCAGCAGCCCCCGACGACTAGCGGGAGGATACGAGCAGTACTTC
D: TRBD1; V: TRBV29-1; J: TRBJ1-1; size: .; CDR3: CSVVGQPNTEAFF; DNA: TGCAGCGTTGTGGGACAGCCGAACACTGAAGCTTTCTTT
D: .; V: TRBV4-2; J: TRBJ2-3; size: once; CDR3: CASNPGRSTDTQYF; DNA: TGTGCCAGCAACCCTGGTCGGAGCACAGATACGCAGTATTTT
D: TRBD1; V: TRBV5-1; J: TRBJ1-1; size: .; CDR3: CASSLIPPGQGLAEAFF; DNA: TGCGCCAGCAGCCTCATACCACCGGGACAGGGGTTGGCTGAAGCTTTCTTT
D: .; V: TRBV6-6; J: TRBJ1-5; size: .; CDR3: CASQGDQPQHF; DNA: TGTGCCAGCCAGGGCGATCAGCCCCAGCATTTT
D: .; V: TRBV6-1; J: TRBJ1-6; size: .; CDR3: CASSGTAYNSPLHF; DNA: TGTGCCAGCAGTGGGACAGCCTATAATTCACCCCTCCACTTT
D: TRBD1; V: TRBV7-9; J: TRBJ1-6; size: .; CDR3: CASSFDRENSPLHF; DNA: TGTGCCAGCAGCTTTGACAGGGAAAATTCACCCCTCCACTTT
D: .; V: TRBV6-1; J: TRBJ2-1; size: .; CDR3: CASSALWTALRGYNEQFF; DNA: TGTGCCAGCAGTGCCCTTTGGACAGCCCTAAGAGGTTACAATGAGCAGTTCTTC
D: .; V: TRBV11-2; J: TRBJ2-5; size: .; CDR3: CASRYTDETQYF; DNA: TGTGCCAGCAGATACACCGACGAGACCCAGTACTTC
D: .; V: TRBV6-1; J: TRBJ2-5; size: .; CDR3: CASSWSGGKETQYF; DNA: TGTGCCAGCAGTTGGTCCGGAGGAAAAGAGACCCAGTACTTC
D: .; V: TRBV5-1; J: TRBJ1-5; size: .; CDR3: CASSLGDQGFTQPQHF; DNA: TGCGCCAGCAGCTTGGGGGATCAGGGGTTCACTCAGCCCCAGCATTTT
D: TRBD1; V: TRBV5-1; J: TRBJ2-2; size: .; CDR3: CASSPPGQEYTGELFF; DNA: TGCGCCAGCAGCCCGCCGGGACAGGAGTACACCGGGGAGCTGTTTTTT
D: TRBD1; V: TRBV30; J: TRBJ2-1; size: once; CDR3: CAWSVRDRAANEQFF; DNA: TGTGCCTGGAGTGTACGGGACAGGGCGGCCAATGAGCAGTTCTTC
D: .; V: TRBV5-4; J: TRBJ2-7; size: once; CDR3: CASSLGGGFSYEQYF; DNA: TGTGCCAGCAGCTTGGGGGGCGGATTCTCCTACGAGCAGTACTTC
D: TRBD1; V: TRBV5-1; J: TRBJ2-5; size: .; CDR3: CASSLGWSLRDRGQETQYF; DNA: TGCGCCAGCAGCTTGGGGTGGAGCCTCCGGGACAGGGGACAAGAGACCCAGTACTTC
D: TRBD2; V: TRBV6-1; J: TRBJ2-5; size: .; CDR3: CASSEAPGLAGDNRETQYF; DNA: TGTGCCAGCAGTGAAGCCCCGGGACTAGCGGGGGACAATCGTGAGACCCAGTACTTC
D: .; V: TRBV14; J: TRBJ1-2; size: .; CDR3: CASSQEGLGNYGYTF; DNA: TGTGCCAGCAGCCAAGAAGGGTTGGGTAACTATGGCTACACCTTC
D: TRBD1; V: TRBV27; J: TRBJ2-7; size: .; CDR3: CATGQGSYEQYF; DNA: TGTGCCACCGGACAGGGATCCTACGAGCAGTACTTC